The 32 T cell receptor beta chains listed next were all sequenced from one sample in a study of shared clonotypes between healthy human individuals (dated by TCRdb to the early 2020s). The library was produced with the immunoSEQ multiplex PCR assay. TCRdb retrieved this table from immuneACCESS and kept in-frame rearrangements only. Not all clones are present; in checked studies, unresolved V genes account for under half, and no reason is known for the remainder. The sample table shows roughly 1.4 million clones, and around 98.5% are seen once. In total, the top ten clones hold around 0.33% of the sample. Sequenced material: naive CD4+ T cells sorted from blood. The cell subset or site label, read with the paper, signifies: CD45RA+ positively selected. Receptor source: a man between 25 and 39 years old in good health.

The gene calls are TRBV19 and TRBJ1-1; a weak D match, TRBD1 (6 bases). Germline V gene lookup returns CDR1 LNHDA and CDR2 SQIVND (reference sequence). Trimming stripped 7 bases from V and 1 base from J, with 13 bases between. The CDR3 consists of 14 residues. CDR3 nucleotide sequence: TGTGCCAGTACTCCCCGAGGGGGGAACACTGAAGCTTTCTTT. Translation gives CASTPRGGNTEAFF. Based on the CDR3 plus reference TRBV19 and TRBJ1-1, the full variable domain is DGGITQSPKYLFRKEGQNVTLSCEQNLNHDAMYWYRQDPGQGLRLIYYSQIVNDFQKGDIAEGYSVSREKKESFPLTVTSAQKNPTAFYLCASTPRGGNTEAFFGQGTRLTVV.

The chain has TRBV10-1 and TRBJ2-7; no clear D gene. This CDR3 region has 14 residues. CDR1 is WNHNN, CDR2 SYGVQD, per germline (reference sequence). The V end lost 5 bases, the J end lost 2 bases, and 13 bases lay between the germline ends. DNA of the CDR3: TGCGCCAGCAGTCAGGTTGGGGTCCCCTACGAGCAGTACTTC. Amino acids: CASSQVGVPYEQYF.

CDR3 sequence reads: CASSFESYGYTF. The CDR3 DNA reads as TGTGCCAGCAGCTTTGAAAGCTATGGCTACACCTTC. The rearrangement links TRBV5-4 to TRBJ1-2; D unclear. There are 12 residues in the CDR3. Between the trimmed V and J ends, which lost 2 bases and 4 bases, there was a span of 6 bases. The germline V gene has CDR1 SGHNT and CDR2 YYREEE (reference sequence).

The V and J genes are TRBV25-1 and TRBJ2-1, with D perhaps assigned TRBD1 or TRBD2 (5 bases each). Germline CDR1 is MGHDK and CDR2 is SYGVNS. The CDR3 runs to 15 residues. V gave up 8 bases and J gave up 0 bases, with 14 bases separating them. CDR3 loop: CASQDWGSSYNEQFF. The DNA for the CDR3 is TGTGCCAGCCAAGACTGGGGGAGCTCCTACAATGAGCAGTTCTTC. The variable domain in full, completed from reference TRBV25-1 and TRBJ2-1, reads EADIYQTPRYLVIGTGKKITLECSQTMGHDKMYWYQQDPGMELHLIHYSYGVNSTEKGDLSSESTVSRIRTEHFPLTLESARPSHTSQYLCASQDWGSSYNEQFFGPGTRLTVL.

This rearrangement joins TRBV5-6 to TRBJ2-1; perhaps TRBD2 as D (6 bases). There are 15 residues in the CDR3. Germline loops: CDR1 SGHDT, CDR2 YYEEEE. Trimming removed 7 bases at V and 4 bases at J, with 18 bases between. The CDR3: CASWENGRSYNEQFF. DNA for the CDR3: TGTGCCAGCTGGGAAAACGGGAGATCTTACAATGAGCAGTTCTTC.

The chain uses TRBV27 and TRBJ2-7; 7 bases line up with TRBD2. V was pared by 2 bases and J by 6 bases, with 13 bases of the junction left unmatched. CDR3 size: 16 residues. CDR1 is MNHEY and CDR2 is SMNVEV in the germline V gene (reference sequence). CDR3 loop: CASSLPATAGISEQYF. CDR3 coding DNA: TGTGCCAGCAGTTTACCGGCGACAGCGGGAATAAGCGAGCAGTACTTC.

The V gene is TRBV12-2, the J gene TRBJ2-1; the table names TRBD2, a call not compared with the DNA. TRBV12-2 is deemed a pseudogene. The CDR3 spans 19 residues. CDR3 DNA: TGTGCAAGTCGCTTAGGGACTAGCGGAACCCAACGCTTGGACAATGAGCAGTTCTTC. Residues: CASRLGTSGTQRLDNEQFF.

The chain links TRBV7-3 to TRBJ2-2, with 11 bases lining up with TRBD2. J gave up 4 bases and V 5 bases, and 6 bases lay outside the gene matches. Germline CDR1 SGHTA, CDR2 FQGTGA. CDR3 length: 16 amino acids. The CDR3 reads CASSPPGLAATGELFF. The CDR3 DNA sequence: TGTGCCAGCAGCCCCCCGGGACTAGCGGCCACCGGGGAGCTGTTTTTT. Drawing the rest from reference TRBV7-3 and TRBJ2-2, the complete variable domain is GAGVSQTPSNKVTEKGKYVELRCDPISGHTALYWYRQSLGQGPEFLIYFQGTGAADDSGLPNDRFFAVRPEGSVSTLKIQRTERGDSAVYLCASSPPGLAATGELFFGEGSRLTVL.

This clone occurred once. V and J are TRBV5-1 and TRBJ2-5; possibly TRBD1 for D (6 bases). This CDR3 has 16 amino acids. Germline lookup yields CDR1 SGHRS and CDR2 YFSETQ. V was clipped by 2 bases and J by 4 bases, with 18 bases between them. CDR3 coding DNA: TGCGCCAGCAGCTTCTCCGGGACAAAGAATGGAGAGACCCAGTACTTC. This sequence encodes CASSFSGTKNGETQYF.

The chain has TRBV5-1 and TRBJ2-7; 7 nucleotides line up with TRBD1. V was clipped by 4 bases and J by 1 base; unmatched bases: 2. Germline values: CDR1 SGHRS, CDR2 YFSETQ. The CDR3 contains 13 residues. CDR3 bases: TGCGCCAGCAGCGGACAGGATTCCTACGAGCAGTACTTC. This codes for CASSGQDSYEQYF.

V is TRBV5-1 and J is TRBJ1-1; 7 bases are a match to TRBD1. V lost 1 base to trimming and J lost 6 bases; unmatched junction nucleotides: 3. CDR1 is SGHRS and CDR2 is YFSETQ in the germline V gene. The CDR3 runs to 13 residues. CDR3 amino acids: CASSLNDRAEAFF. For the CDR3, the DNA is TGCGCCAGCAGCTTGAATGACAGGGCTGAAGCTTTCTTT.

This sequence joins TRBV5-5 and TRBJ1-5; 7 nucleotides agree with TRBD1. CDR1 and CDR2 (germline): SGHKS, YYEKEE (reference sequence). This CDR3 has 14 residues. The V and J ends lost 2 bases and 6 bases, in that order; junction bases with no gene match: 5. The CDR3 sequence is CASSFTGEVQPQHF. The DNA of the CDR3 is TGTGCCAGCAGCTTCACAGGGGAGGTTCAGCCCCAGCATTTT.

In this sample, this clone turned up once. The CDR3 loop is CSAQMFNEKLFF. The CDR3 bases are TGCAGCGCACAGATGTTTAATGAAAAACTGTTTTTT. This chain joins TRBV29-1 and TRBJ1-4; D is unresolved. Germline V gene sequence: CDR1 SQVTM, CDR2 ANQGSEA. The CDR3 runs to 12 residues. V was pared by 7 bases and J by 4 bases, with 10 bases between. Using reference TRBV29-1 and TRBJ1-4 for the parts outside the CDR3, the full variable domain is SAVISQKPSRDICQRGTSLTIQCQVDSQVTMMFWYRQQPGQSLTLIATANQGSEATYESGFVIDKFPISRPNLTFSTLTVSNMSPEDSSIYLCSAQMFNEKLFFGSGTQLSVL.

The chain couples TRBV9 to TRBJ2-3, with D possibly being TRBD2 (6 bases). V was clipped by 3 bases and J by 4 bases, with 18 bases between them. This CDR3 has 16 residues. Germline V lookup: CDR1 SGDLS, CDR2 YYNGEE. CDR3 in DNA: TGTGCCAGCAGCGCCCAGGAGGGCCACCCCTCAGATACGCAGTATTTT. Its translation is CASSAQEGHPSDTQYF.

As regards this clone: The sample contains more than one DNA sequence encoding this CDR3. This CDR3 is CSATGNTEAFF. CDR3 sequence (DNA): TGCAGTGCCACGGGGAACACTGAAGCTTTCTTT. The chain has TRBV20-1 and TRBJ1-1; unclear D gene. From germline, CDR1 is DFQATT and CDR2 SNEGSKA (reference sequence). V was clipped by 6 bases and J by 1 base, with 6 bases between them. This CDR3 has 11 amino acids.

The chain joins TRBV9 to TRBJ2-1; 8 nucleotides align to TRBD2. The CDR3 runs 14 residues. CDR1 and CDR2 from the germline V gene are SGDLS and YYNGEE. Trimming removed 2 bases from V and 3 bases from J; junction bases left unmatched: 1. The CDR3 DNA is TGTGCCAGCAGCGTGACTAGCGACTACAATGAGCAGTTCTTC. It yields the protein CASSVTSDYNEQFF.

The rearrangement uses TRBV5-1 and TRBJ2-7, with 8 bases matching TRBD2. The CDR3 consists of 15 residues. With 0 bases clipped from V and 3 bases from J, the junction kept 5 bases outside the gene matches. CDR1 is SGHRS, CDR2 YFSETQ, per germline. The CDR3 loop is CASSLGAGGGYEQYF. In DNA form, the CDR3 reads TGCGCCAGCAGCTTGGGTGCGGGAGGCGGCTACGAGCAGTACTTC.

The chain links TRBV18 to TRBJ2-7; perhaps TRBD1 as D (6 bases). Germline-derived CDR1 and CDR2 are KGHSH and LQKENI. V lost 2 bases, J lost 5 bases, and 19 bases lay in between. This CDR3 has 16 amino acids. The CDR3 sequence: CASSPGSVQGTNEQYF. For the CDR3, the DNA is TGTGCCAGCTCACCAGGTTCTGTACAGGGCACCAACGAGCAGTACTTC.

The chain carries TRBV2 and TRBJ2-3; 8 bases line up with TRBD1. CDR3 length: 14 residues. CDR1 is SNHLY and CDR2 is FYNNEI in the germline V gene. J gave up 1 base and V 5 bases, and 2 bases lay outside the gene matches. The CDR3 loop is CASSLQGGTDTQYF. CDR3 in DNA: TGTGCCAGCAGTCTACAGGGGGGCACAGATACGCAGTATTTT.

This rearrangement joins TRBV6-6 to TRBJ2-5; 10 bases line up with TRBD1. The CDR3 loop spans 16 amino acids. The J segment lost 5 bases and the V segment lost 6 bases, leaving 12 bases of the junction unmatched. Germline assignment: CDR1 MNHNY and CDR2 SVGAGI (reference sequence). CDR3 sequence reads: CASRGVGTGELETQYF. In nucleotides, the CDR3 is TGTGCCAGCAGAGGAGTCGGGACAGGGGAACTGGAGACCCAGTACTTC.

V is TRBV7-9 and J is TRBJ2-7; D not certain. The germline V gene encodes CDR1 SEHNR and CDR2 FQNEAQ (reference sequence). The CDR3 contains 11 residues. The V end lost 5 bases, the J end lost 6 bases, and 8 bases lay between the germline ends. CDR3 loop: CASSQKGEQYF. The CDR3 region has the DNA TGTGCCAGCAGCCAGAAAGGCGAGCAGTACTTC.

The gene calls are TRBV10-3 and TRBJ2-3; D remains ambiguous. CDR1 and CDR2 (germline): ENHRY, SYGVKD. The V end lost 2 bases, the J end lost 3 bases, and 6 bases lay between the germline ends. CDR3 length equals 13 residues. CDR3 in amino acids: CAISEGPTDTQYF. The CDR3 region has the DNA TGTGCCATCAGTGAGGGACCTACAGATACGCAGTATTTT.

The CDR3, as DNA: TGCAGCGTCCCGGGAACCCAGCGGGCAAGCTACGAGCAGTACTTC. Its protein is CSVPGTQRASYEQYF. The chain joins TRBV29-1 to TRBJ2-7; a possible D gene is TRBD2 (6 bases). This CDR3 has 15 amino acids. Trimming left V 6 bases short and J 3 bases short, with 21 bases between. CDR1 and CDR2 (germline): SQVTM, ANQGSEA.

V gene TRBV28 combines with J gene TRBJ2-7; 10 bases line up with TRBD1. V was pared by 8 bases and J by 3 bases, with 4 bases of the junction left unmatched. The germline gives CDR1 MDHEN, CDR2 SYDVKM. This CDR3 contains 13 residues. The CDR3 DNA reads as TGTGCCAGCGGTGACAGGGGGCTCTACGAGCAGTACTTC. Protein sequence: CASGDRGLYEQYF.

The rearrangement uses TRBV5-1 and TRBJ2-1, with TRBD1 identical over 9 bases. Trimming at V came to 6 bases and at J to 7 bases, leaving 8 bases not matched to a gene. The V gene's germline CDR1 is SGHRS and CDR2 YFSETQ. The CDR3 is 14 residues long. The chain's CDR3 is CASNQGTGRNEQFF. Here the CDR3 DNA reads TGCGCCAGCAACCAAGGGACAGGGAGGAATGAGCAGTTCTTC.

The chain uses TRBV19 and TRBJ1-5; 8 positions agree with TRBD1. Per germline, CDR1 LNHDA and CDR2 SQIVND (reference sequence). The CDR3 has 18 amino acids. V gave up 5 bases and J gave up 1 base; unmatched junction bases: 13. The CDR3 spells CASSSSFRDRLSNQPQHF. In nucleotides, the CDR3 is TGTGCCAGTAGTTCCTCATTCCGGGACAGGCTAAGCAATCAGCCCCAGCATTTT. The whole variable domain, remainder taken from reference TRBV19 and TRBJ1-5, is DGGITQSPKYLFRKEGQNVTLSCEQNLNHDAMYWYRQDPGQGLRLIYYSQIVNDFQKGDIAEGYSVSREKKESFPLTVTSAQKNPTAFYLCASSSSFRDRLSNQPQHFGDGTRLSIL.

Turning to this clone: Other nucleotide sequences from this sample produce the same CDR3. The V call is TRBV6-1, the J call TRBJ1-5; D is unclear. With 1 base removed from V and 7 bases from J, the gap between germline ends came to 8 bases. Germline loops: CDR1 MNHNS, CDR2 SASEGT. CDR3 size: 13 residues. CDR3: CASSEGLGQPQHF. DNA for the CDR3: TGTGCCAGCAGTGAAGGTTTGGGACAGCCCCAGCATTTT.

This clone was seen just once. The chain is built from TRBV29-1 and TRBJ2-3; D is perhaps TRBD2 (5 bases). V lost 3 bases and J lost 2, with 9 bases in between. Germline CDR1 is SQVTM and CDR2 is ANQGSEA. The CDR3 extends over 13 amino acids. The CDR3 coding sequence is TGCAGCGTTGACGGGATAAACACAGATACGCAGTATTTT. Translated, it gives CSVDGINTDTQYF.

This chain connects TRBV7-2 to TRBJ2-3, with 7 bases lining up with TRBD2. V gave up 5 bases and J gave up 2 bases; unmatched junction bases: 7. The germline V gene encodes CDR1 SGHTA and CDR2 FQGNSA. The CDR3 sequence is 15 residues long. Written as DNA, the CDR3 is TGTGCCAGCAGCCTTTGGGGGGGTAACACAGATACGCAGTATTTT. Its protein product is CASSLWGGNTDTQYF. The entire variable domain, with the rest obtained from reference TRBV7-2 and TRBJ2-3, is as follows: GAGVSQSPSNKVTEKGKDVELRCDPISGHTALYWYRQSLGQGLEFLIYFQGNSAPDKSGLPSDRFSAERTGGSVSTLTIQRTQQEDSAVYLCASSLWGGNTDTQYFGPGTRLTVL.

The CDR3 here is CASSYTGVNEKLFF. CDR3 DNA: TGTGCCAGCAGTTACACGGGGGTTAATGAAAAACTGTTTTTT. The chain combines TRBV6-6 with TRBJ1-4, with a tentative D call TRBD1 (5 bases). The CDR3 runs to 14 residues. In germline, CDR1 is MNHNY, CDR2 SVGAGI (reference sequence). Deletions cut 2 bases from V and 4 bases from J, with 8 bases between.

The chain joins TRBV19 to TRBJ2-1; TRBD2 aligns across 11 bases. The CDR3 sequence is 20 residues long. CDR1 LNHDA and CDR2 SQIVND come from the germline V gene (reference sequence). The V and J ends lost 7 bases and 1 base, in that order; junction bases with no gene match: 18. CDR3 protein: CASISGELAGGPVSYNEQFF. CDR3 bases: TGTGCCAGTATCTCCGGGGAGTTAGCGGGAGGGCCTGTTTCCTACAATGAGCAGTTCTTC.

This clone was found once. The chain carries TRBV5-1 and TRBJ1-2; possibly TRBD1 for D (6 bases). The CDR3 is 14 residues long. Germline assignment: CDR1 SGHRS and CDR2 YFSETQ. V lost 3 bases to trimming and J lost 4 bases, with 13 bases between them. The CDR3: CASSYGTKPYGYTF. CDR3 coding DNA: TGCGCCAGCAGCTACGGGACAAAGCCCTATGGCTACACCTTC. Supplemented by reference TRBV5-1 and TRBJ1-2, the full variable domain reads KAGVTQTPRYLIKTRGQQVTLSCSPISGHRSVSWYQQTPGQGLQFLFEYFSETQRNKGNFPGRFSGRQFSNSRSEMNVSTLELGDSALYLCASSYGTKPYGYTFGSGTRLTVV.